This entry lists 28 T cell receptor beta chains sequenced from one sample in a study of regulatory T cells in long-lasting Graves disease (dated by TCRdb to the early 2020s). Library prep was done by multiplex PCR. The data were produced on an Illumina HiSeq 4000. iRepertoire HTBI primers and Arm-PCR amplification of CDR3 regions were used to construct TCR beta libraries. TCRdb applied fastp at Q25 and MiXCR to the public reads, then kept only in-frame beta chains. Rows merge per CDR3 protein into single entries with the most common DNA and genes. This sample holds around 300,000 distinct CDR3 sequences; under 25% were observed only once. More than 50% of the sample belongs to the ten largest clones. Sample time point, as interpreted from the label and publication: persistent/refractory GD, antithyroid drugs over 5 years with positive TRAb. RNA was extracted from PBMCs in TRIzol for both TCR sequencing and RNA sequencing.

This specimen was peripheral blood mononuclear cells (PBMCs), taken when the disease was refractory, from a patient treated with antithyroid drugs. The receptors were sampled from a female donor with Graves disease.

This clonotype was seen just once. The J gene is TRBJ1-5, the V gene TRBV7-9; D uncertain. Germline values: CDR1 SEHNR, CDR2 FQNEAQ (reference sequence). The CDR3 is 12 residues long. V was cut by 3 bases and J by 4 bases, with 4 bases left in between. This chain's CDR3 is CASSFQNQPQHF. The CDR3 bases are TGTGCCAGCAGCTTCCAGAATCAGCCCCAGCATTTT. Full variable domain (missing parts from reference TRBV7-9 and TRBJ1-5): DTGVSQNPRHKITKRGQNVTFRCDPISEHNRLYWYRQTLGQGPEFLTYFQNEAQLEKSRLLSDRFSAERPKGSFSTLEIQRTEQGDSAMYLCASSFQNQPQHFGDGTRLSIL.

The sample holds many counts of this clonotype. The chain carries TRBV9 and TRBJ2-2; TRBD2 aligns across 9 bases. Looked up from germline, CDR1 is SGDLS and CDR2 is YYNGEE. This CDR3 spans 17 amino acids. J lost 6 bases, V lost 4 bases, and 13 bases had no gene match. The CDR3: CASSPFGLAGNPGELFF. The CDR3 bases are TGTGCCAGCAGCCCGTTTGGGCTAGCGGGAAACCCCGGGGAGCTGTTTTTT.

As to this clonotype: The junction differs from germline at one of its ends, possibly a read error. CDR3 sequence: CASRENTEAFF. The CDR3 DNA is TGCGCCAGCCGTGAGAACACTGAAGCTTTCTTT. V usage is TRBV10-2 and J usage is TRBJ1-1, with no clear D. Germline CDR1 WSHSY, CDR2 SAAADI. CDR3 size: 11 residues.

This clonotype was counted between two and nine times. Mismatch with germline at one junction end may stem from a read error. The CDR3 DNA reads as TGTGCCTGGAGTTTTAACAACGGGGAGCTGTTTTTT. This sequence encodes CAWSFNNGELFF. This chain links TRBV30 with TRBJ2-2; no definite D call. From germline, CDR1 is GTSNPN and CDR2 SVGIG (reference sequence). This CDR3 is 12 amino acids long.

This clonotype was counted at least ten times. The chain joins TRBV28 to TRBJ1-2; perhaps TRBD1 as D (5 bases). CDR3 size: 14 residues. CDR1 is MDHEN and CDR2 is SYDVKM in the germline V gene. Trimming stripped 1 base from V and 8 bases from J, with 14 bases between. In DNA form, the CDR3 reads TGTGCCAGCAGTTTATCCGTACAGGCCAGGGGCTACACCTTC. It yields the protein CASSLSVQARGYTF.

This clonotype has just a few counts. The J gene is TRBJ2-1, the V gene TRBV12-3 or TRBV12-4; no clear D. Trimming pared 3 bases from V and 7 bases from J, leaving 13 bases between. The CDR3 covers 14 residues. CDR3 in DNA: TGTGCCAGCAGTTTGTTTGTCTTGGGAAATGAGCAGTTCTTC. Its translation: CASSLFVLGNEQFF.

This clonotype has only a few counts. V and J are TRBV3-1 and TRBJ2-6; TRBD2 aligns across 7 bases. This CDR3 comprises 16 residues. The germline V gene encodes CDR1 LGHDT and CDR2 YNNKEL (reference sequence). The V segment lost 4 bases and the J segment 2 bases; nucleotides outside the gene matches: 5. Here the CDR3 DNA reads TGTGCCAGCAGCCTGCTGGGGGGGGCTGGGGCCAACGTCCTGACTTTC. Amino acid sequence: CASSLLGGAGANVLTF.

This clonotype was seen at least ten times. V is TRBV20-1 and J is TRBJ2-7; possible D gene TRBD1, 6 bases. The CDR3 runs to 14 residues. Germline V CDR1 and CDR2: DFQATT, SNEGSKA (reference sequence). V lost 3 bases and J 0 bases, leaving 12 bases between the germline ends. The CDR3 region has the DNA TGCAGTGCTAGTTTCTTGGGGGCCTCCTACGAGCAGTACTTC. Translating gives CSASFLGASYEQYF.

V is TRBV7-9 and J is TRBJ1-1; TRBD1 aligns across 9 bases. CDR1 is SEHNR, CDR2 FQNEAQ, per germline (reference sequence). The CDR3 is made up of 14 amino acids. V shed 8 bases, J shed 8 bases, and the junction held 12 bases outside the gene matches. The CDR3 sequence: CASAPRDRVSEAFF. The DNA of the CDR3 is TGTGCCAGCGCCCCCCGGGACAGGGTGTCAGAAGCTTTCTTT. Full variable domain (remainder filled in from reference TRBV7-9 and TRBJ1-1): DTGVSQNPRHKITKRGQNVTFRCDPISEHNRLYWYRQTLGQGPEFLTYFQNEAQLEKSRLLSDRFSAERPKGSFSTLEIQRTEQGDSAMYLCASAPRDRVSEAFFGQGTRLTVV.

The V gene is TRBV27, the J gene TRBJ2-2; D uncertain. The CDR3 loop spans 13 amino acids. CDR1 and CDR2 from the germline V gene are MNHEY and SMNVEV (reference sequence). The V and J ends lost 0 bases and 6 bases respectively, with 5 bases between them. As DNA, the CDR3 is TGTGCCAGCAGTTTATCGATATCCGGGGAGCTGTTTTTT. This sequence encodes CASSLSISGELFF.

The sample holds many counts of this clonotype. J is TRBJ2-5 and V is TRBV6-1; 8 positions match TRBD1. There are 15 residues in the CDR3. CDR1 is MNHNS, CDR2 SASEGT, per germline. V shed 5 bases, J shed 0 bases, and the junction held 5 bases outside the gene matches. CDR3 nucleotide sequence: TGTGCCAGCAGTCCCGGGGGACAGGACCAAGAGACCCAGTACTTC. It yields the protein CASSPGGQDQETQYF.

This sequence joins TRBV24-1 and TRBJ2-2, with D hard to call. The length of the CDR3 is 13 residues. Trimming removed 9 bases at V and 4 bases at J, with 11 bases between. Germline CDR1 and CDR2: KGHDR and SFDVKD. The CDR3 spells CATVEPTTGELFF. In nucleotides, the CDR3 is TGTGCCACCGTAGAACCGACCACCGGGGAGCTGTTTTTT.

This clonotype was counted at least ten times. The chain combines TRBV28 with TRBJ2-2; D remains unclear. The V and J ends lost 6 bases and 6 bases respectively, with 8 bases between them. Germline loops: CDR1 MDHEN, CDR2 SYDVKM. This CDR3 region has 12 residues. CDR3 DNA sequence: TGTGCCAGCAGCTTAAGACCCGGGGAGCTGTTTTTT. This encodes CASSLRPGELFF.

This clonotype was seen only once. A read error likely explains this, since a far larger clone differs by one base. CDR3 DNA: TGCGCCAGCAGCCAAGAGGGCGGCCTCTCTGGGGCCAACATCCTGACTTTC. This translates into CASSQEGGLSGANILTF. The J gene is TRBJ2-6, the V gene TRBV4-3; a possible D gene is TRBD1 (5 bases). Germline V gene data show CDR1 as LGHNA and CDR2 as YSLEER. The CDR3 totals 17 residues.

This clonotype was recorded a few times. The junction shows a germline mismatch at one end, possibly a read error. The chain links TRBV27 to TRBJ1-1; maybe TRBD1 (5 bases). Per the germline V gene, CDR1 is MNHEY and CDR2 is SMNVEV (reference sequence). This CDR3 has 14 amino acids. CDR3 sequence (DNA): TGTGCCAGCAGTTTAGGCCGACAGAACATTGAAGCTTTCTTT. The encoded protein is CASSLGRQNIEAFF.

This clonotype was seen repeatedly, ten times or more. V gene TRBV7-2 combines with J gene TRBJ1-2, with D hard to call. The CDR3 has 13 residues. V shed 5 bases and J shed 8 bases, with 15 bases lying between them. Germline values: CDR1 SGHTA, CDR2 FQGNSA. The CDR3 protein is CASSAEYTRGYTF. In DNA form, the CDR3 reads TGTGCCAGCAGCGCGGAGTATACGCGGGGCTACACCTTC.

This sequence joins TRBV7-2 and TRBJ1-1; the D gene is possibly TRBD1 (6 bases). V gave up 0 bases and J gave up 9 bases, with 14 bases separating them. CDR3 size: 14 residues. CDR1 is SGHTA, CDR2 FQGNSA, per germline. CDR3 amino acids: CASSLAYPQGQAFF. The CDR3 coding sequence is TGTGCCAGCAGCTTAGCCTACCCCCAGGGGCAAGCTTTCTTT.

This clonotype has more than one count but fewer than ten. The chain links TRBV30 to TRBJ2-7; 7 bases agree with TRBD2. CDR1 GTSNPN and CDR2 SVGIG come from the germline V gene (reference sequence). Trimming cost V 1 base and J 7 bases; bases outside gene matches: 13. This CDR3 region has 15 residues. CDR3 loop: CAWSGIAGLLREQYF. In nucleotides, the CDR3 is TGTGCCTGGAGTGGGATAGCGGGCCTACTACGTGAGCAGTACTTC.

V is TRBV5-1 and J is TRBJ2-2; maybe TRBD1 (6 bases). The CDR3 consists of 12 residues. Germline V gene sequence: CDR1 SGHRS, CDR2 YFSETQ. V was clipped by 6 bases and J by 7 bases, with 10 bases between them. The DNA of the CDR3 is TGCGCCAGCACCGGACAGATCGGGGAGCTGTTTTTT. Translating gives CASTGQIGELFF.

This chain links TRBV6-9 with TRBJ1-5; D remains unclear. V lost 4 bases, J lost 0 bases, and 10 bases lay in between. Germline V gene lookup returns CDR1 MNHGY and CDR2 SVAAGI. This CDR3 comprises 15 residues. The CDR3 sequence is CASSSRSFSNQPQHF. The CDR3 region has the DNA TGTGCCAGCAGTTCCCGGTCGTTTAGCAATCAGCCCCAGCATTTT.

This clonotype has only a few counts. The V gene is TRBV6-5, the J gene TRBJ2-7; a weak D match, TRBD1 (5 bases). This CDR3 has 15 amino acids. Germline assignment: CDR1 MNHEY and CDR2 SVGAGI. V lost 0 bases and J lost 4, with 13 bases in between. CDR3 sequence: CASSYSAGASYEQYF. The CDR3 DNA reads TGTGCCAGCAGTTACTCGGCTGGGGCCTCTTACGAGCAGTACTTC.

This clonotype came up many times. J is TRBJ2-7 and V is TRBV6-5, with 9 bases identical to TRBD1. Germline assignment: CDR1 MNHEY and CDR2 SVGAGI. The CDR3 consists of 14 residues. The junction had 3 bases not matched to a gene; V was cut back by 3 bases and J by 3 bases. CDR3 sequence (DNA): TGTGCCAGCAGTTATGACAGGGGGTTCTACGAGCAGTACTTC. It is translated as CASSYDRGFYEQYF.

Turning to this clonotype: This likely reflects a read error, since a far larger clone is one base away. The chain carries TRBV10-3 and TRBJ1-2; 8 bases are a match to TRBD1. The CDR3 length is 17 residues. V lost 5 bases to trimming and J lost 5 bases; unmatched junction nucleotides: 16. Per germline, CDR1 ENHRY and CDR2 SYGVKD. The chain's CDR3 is CAISQAGTGYGRYGYTF. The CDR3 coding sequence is TGTGCCATCAGTCAGGCGGGGACAGGATACGGCCGATATGGCTACACCTTC.

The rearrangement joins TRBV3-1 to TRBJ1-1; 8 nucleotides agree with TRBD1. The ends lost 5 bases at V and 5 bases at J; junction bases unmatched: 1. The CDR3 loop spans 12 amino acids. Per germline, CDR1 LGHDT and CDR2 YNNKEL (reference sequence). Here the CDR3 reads CASSNRGTEAFF. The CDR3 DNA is TGTGCCAGCAGCAACAGGGGGACTGAAGCTTTCTTT.

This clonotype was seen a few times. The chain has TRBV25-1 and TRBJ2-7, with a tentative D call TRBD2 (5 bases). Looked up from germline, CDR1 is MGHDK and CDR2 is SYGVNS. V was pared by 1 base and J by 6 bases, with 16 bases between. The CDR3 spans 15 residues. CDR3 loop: CASSEFGGLSSEQYF. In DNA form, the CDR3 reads TGTGCCAGCAGTGAATTCGGCGGGCTCTCTTCCGAGCAGTACTTC.

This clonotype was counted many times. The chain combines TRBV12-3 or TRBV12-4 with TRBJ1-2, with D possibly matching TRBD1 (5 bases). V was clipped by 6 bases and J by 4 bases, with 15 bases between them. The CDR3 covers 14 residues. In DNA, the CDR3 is TGTGCCAGCAGAAGATCGGACAAAATCTATGGCTACACCTTC. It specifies CASRRSDKIYGYTF.

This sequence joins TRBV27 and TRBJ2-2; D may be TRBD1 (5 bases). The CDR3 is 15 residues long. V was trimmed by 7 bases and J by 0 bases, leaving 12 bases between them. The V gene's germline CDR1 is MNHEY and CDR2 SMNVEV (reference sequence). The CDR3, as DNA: TGTGCCAGCAAAAGGGGTAACGCGAACACCGGGGAGCTGTTTTTT. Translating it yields CASKRGNANTGELFF.

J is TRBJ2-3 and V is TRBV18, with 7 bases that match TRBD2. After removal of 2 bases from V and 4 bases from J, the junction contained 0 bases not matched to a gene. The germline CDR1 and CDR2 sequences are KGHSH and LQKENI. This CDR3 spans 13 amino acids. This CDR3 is CASSPGRADTQYF. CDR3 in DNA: TGTGCCAGCTCACCAGGGAGGGCAGATACGCAGTATTTT. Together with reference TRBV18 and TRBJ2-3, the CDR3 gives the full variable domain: NAGVMQNPRHLVRRRGQEARLRCSPMKGHSHVYWYRQLPEEGLKFMVYLQKENIIDESGMPKERFSAEFPKEGPSILRIQQVVRGDSAAYFCASSPGRADTQYFGPGTRLTVL.